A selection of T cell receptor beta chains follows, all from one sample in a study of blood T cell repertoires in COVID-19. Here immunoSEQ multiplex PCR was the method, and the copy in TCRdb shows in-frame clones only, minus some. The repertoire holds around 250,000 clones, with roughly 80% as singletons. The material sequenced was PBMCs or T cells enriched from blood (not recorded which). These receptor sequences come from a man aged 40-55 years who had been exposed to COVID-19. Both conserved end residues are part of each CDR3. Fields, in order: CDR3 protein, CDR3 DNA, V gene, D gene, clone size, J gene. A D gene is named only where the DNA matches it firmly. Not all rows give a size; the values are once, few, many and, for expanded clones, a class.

CDR3aa: CASSLGTSGRRVVSGELFF
CDR3nt: TGTGCCAGCAGCTTGGGGACTAGCGGGAGAAGGGTTGTGTCCGGGGAGCTGTTTTTT
v_gene: TRBV5-6
d_gene: TRBD2
abundance: few
j_gene: TRBJ2-2

CDR3aa: CATLADEDNEQFF
CDR3nt: TGTGCCACGCTAGCGGACGAAGACAATGAGCAGTTCTTC
v_gene: TRBV10-3
d_gene: TRBD2
abundance: .
j_gene: TRBJ2-1

CDR3aa: CASSFVQGSIYEQYF
CDR3nt: TGCGCCAGCAGCTTCGTCCAGGGTTCCATCTACGAGCAGTACTTC
v_gene: TRBV5-1
d_gene: .
abundance: .
j_gene: TRBJ2-7

CDR3aa: CASSQQGPPGGTIYF
CDR3nt: TGTGCCAGCAGCCAACAGGGACCCCCGGGTGGCACCATATATTTT
v_gene: TRBV9
d_gene: .
abundance: few
j_gene: TRBJ1-3

CDR3aa: CASSLRDREDGNNEQFF
CDR3nt: TGTGCCAGCAGCTTACGTGACAGGGAAGATGGGAACAATGAGCAGTTCTTC
v_gene: TRBV7-2
d_gene: TRBD1
abundance: .
j_gene: TRBJ2-1

CDR3aa: CASSFGLRKDTQYF
CDR3nt: TGCGCCAGCAGTTTTGGACTAAGGAAGGATACGCAGTATTTT
v_gene: TRBV5-1
d_gene: .
abundance: .
j_gene: TRBJ2-3

CDR3aa: CASSIVPGGDEKLFF
CDR3nt: TGTGCCAGTAGTATAGTCCCGGGGGGGGATGAAAAACTGTTTTTT
v_gene: TRBV19
d_gene: .
abundance: once
j_gene: TRBJ1-4

CDR3aa: CASSFGRVTGNTIYF
CDR3nt: TGCGCCAGCAGCTTTGGCAGGGTCACCGGAAACACCATATATTTT
v_gene: TRBV5-1
d_gene: .
abundance: .
j_gene: TRBJ1-3

CDR3aa: CAQNTRKQWCQDSQETQYF
CDR3nt: TGTGCCCAGAACACAAGAAAACAGTGGTGCCAGGACAGCCAAGAGACCCAGTACTTC
v_gene: TRBV24-1
d_gene: .
abundance: few
j_gene: TRBJ2-5

CDR3aa: CASSEERGGYGYTF
CDR3nt: TGTGCCAGCAGTGAAGAACGGGGGGGCTATGGCTACACCTTC
v_gene: TRBV6-1
d_gene: .
abundance: .
j_gene: TRBJ1-2

CDR3aa: CASRLSGSSQETQYF
CDR3nt: TGTGCCAGCAGGCTCAGCGGGAGTAGTCAAGAGACCCAGTACTTC
v_gene: TRBV6-5
d_gene: TRBD2
abundance: .
j_gene: TRBJ2-5

CDR3aa: CSVVWQMSTDTQYF
CDR3nt: TGCAGCGTTGTTTGGCAGATGAGCACAGATACGCAGTATTTT
v_gene: TRBV29-1
d_gene: .
abundance: few
j_gene: TRBJ2-3

CDR3aa: CASSLQSEAFF
CDR3nt: TGCGCCAGCAGCTTACAGAGTGAAGCTTTCTTT
v_gene: TRBV5-1
d_gene: .
abundance: .
j_gene: TRBJ1-1

CDR3aa: CASSLSGTELGYTF
CDR3nt: TGTGCCAGCAGCTTAAGTGGGACAGAGCTTGGCTACACCTTC
v_gene: TRBV7-2
d_gene: TRBD1
abundance: .
j_gene: TRBJ1-2

CDR3aa: CASSFREVGNEQFF
CDR3nt: TGTGCCAGTAGTTTCCGGGAGGTGGGCAATGAGCAGTTCTTC
v_gene: TRBV19
d_gene: TRBD2
abundance: .
j_gene: TRBJ2-1

CDR3aa: CASSNRAGELFF
CDR3nt: TGTGCCAGCAGCAACAGGGCCGGGGAGCTGTTTTTT
v_gene: TRBV12-3/TRBV12-4
d_gene: .
abundance: .
j_gene: TRBJ2-2

CDR3aa: CASSFVPADEQYF
CDR3nt: TGTGCCAGCAGTTTCGTCCCAGCGGACGAGCAGTACTTC
v_gene: TRBV27
d_gene: .
abundance: .
j_gene: TRBJ2-7

CDR3aa: CATASGRGWGELFF
CDR3nt: TGTGCCACCGCGAGCGGGAGAGGTTGGGGGGAGCTGTTTTTT
v_gene: TRBV19
d_gene: TRBD2
abundance: .
j_gene: TRBJ2-2

CDR3aa: CASSPLGQPQHF
CDR3nt: TGTGCCAGCAGTCCGCTGGGCCAGCCCCAGCATTTT
v_gene: TRBV12-3/TRBV12-4
d_gene: .
abundance: .
j_gene: TRBJ1-5

CDR3aa: CASTKSGPLITIYF
CDR3nt: TGTGCCAGCACTAAATCAGGGCCCCTCATTACCATATATTTT
v_gene: TRBV6-5
d_gene: .
abundance: .
j_gene: TRBJ1-3

CDR3aa: CSASANSEVYEQYF
CDR3nt: TGCAGTGCTAGTGCTAATAGTGAAGTCTACGAGCAGTACTTC
v_gene: TRBV20-1
d_gene: .
abundance: .
j_gene: TRBJ2-7

CDR3aa: CSAKGDRSYEQYF
CDR3nt: TGCAGCGCCAAGGGCGACAGGAGTTACGAGCAGTACTTC
v_gene: TRBV29-1
d_gene: .
abundance: .
j_gene: TRBJ2-7

CDR3aa: CASSFGSGRNTGELFF
CDR3nt: TGTGCCAGCTCATTCGGTAGCGGGAGGAACACCGGGGAGCTGTTTTTT
v_gene: TRBV18
d_gene: TRBD2
abundance: .
j_gene: TRBJ2-2

CDR3aa: CASSQDQSGRWQYF
CDR3nt: TGTGCCAGCAGCCAAGATCAGAGCGGGAGATGGCAGTACTTC
v_gene: TRBV4-2
d_gene: TRBD2
abundance: .
j_gene: TRBJ2-7

CDR3aa: CAPGTSGIDEQFF
CDR3nt: TGTGCCCCCGGGACTAGCGGGATCGATGAGCAGTTCTTC
v_gene: TRBV5-4
d_gene: TRBD2
abundance: .
j_gene: TRBJ2-1

CDR3aa: CASSSRDRSYEQYF
CDR3nt: TGTGCCAGCAGCTCGAGGGACAGATCCTACGAGCAGTACTTC
v_gene: TRBV7-9
d_gene: TRBD1
abundance: .
j_gene: TRBJ2-7

CDR3aa: CASSLGFGQGISQPQHF
CDR3nt: TGTGCCAGCAGCTTAGGTTTCGGTCAGGGGATTAGTCAGCCCCAGCATTTT
v_gene: TRBV7-2
d_gene: .
abundance: .
j_gene: TRBJ1-5

CDR3aa: CASSTPGLEQYF
CDR3nt: TGTGCCAGCAGTACCCCGGGGTTGGAGCAGTACTTC
v_gene: TRBV6-5
d_gene: .
abundance: few
j_gene: TRBJ2-7

CDR3aa: CASSMGPLPGDEQFF
CDR3nt: TGTGCCAGCAGCATGGGGCCCCTGCCAGGGGATGAGCAGTTCTTC
v_gene: TRBV7-6
d_gene: .
abundance: .
j_gene: TRBJ2-1